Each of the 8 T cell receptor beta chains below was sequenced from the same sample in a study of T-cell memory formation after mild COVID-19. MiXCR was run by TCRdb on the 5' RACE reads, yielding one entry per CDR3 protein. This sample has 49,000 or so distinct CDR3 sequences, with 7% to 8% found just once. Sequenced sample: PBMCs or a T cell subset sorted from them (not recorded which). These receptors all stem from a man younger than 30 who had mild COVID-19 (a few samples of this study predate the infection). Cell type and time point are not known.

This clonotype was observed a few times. The CDR3 protein is CASSSPGQPFSPLHF. CDR3 in DNA: TGTGCCAGCAGTTCCCCGGGACAACCCTTTTCACCCCTCCACTTT. The gene calls are TRBV27 and TRBJ1-6, with TRBD1 as a possible D gene (6 bases). The CDR3 has 15 amino acids. Trimming cost V 4 bases and J 9 bases, with 16 bases left between them. Germline V gene sequence: CDR1 MNHEY, CDR2 SMNVEV (reference sequence).

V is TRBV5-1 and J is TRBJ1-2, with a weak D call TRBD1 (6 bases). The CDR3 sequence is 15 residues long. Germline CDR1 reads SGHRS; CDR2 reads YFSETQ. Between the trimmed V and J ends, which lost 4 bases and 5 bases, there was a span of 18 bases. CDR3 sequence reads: CASSAAGTQPYGYTF. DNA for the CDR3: TGCGCCAGCAGCGCGGCCGGGACACAACCTTATGGCTACACCTTC.

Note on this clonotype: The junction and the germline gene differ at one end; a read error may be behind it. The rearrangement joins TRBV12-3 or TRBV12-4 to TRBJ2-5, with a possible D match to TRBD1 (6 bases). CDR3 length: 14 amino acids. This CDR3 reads CASRLRTVQGTQYF. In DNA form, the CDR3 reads TGTGCCAGCAGATTGAGGACAGTCCAAGGGACCCAGTACTTC.

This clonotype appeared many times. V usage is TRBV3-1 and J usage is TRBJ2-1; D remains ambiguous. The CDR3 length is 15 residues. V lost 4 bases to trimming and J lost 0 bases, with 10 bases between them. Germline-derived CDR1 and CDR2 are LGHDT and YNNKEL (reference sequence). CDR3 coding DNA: TGTGCCAGCAGCCCGTCCTCACTCTCCTACAATGAGCAGTTCTTC. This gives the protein CASSPSSLSYNEQFF.

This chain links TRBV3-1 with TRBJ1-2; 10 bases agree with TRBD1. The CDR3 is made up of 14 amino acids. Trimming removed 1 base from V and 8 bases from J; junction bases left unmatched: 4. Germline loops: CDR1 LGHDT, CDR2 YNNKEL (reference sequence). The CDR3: CASSQAPTGGGYTF. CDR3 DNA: TGTGCCAGCAGCCAAGCCCCGACAGGGGGCGGCTACACCTTC.

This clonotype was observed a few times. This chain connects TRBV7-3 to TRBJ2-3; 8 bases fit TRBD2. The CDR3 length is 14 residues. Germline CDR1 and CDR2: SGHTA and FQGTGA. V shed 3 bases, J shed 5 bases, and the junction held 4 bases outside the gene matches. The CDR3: CASSFNGGGDTQYF. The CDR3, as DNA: TGTGCCAGCAGCTTCAACGGGGGGGGAGATACGCAGTATTTT.

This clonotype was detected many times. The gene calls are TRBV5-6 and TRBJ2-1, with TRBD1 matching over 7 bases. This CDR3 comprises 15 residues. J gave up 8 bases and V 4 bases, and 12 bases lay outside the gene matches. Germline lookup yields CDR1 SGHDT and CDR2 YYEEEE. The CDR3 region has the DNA TGTGCCAGCAGCCTCCTCCTGACAGGGTTCGATGAGCAGTTCTTC. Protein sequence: CASSLLLTGFDEQFF.

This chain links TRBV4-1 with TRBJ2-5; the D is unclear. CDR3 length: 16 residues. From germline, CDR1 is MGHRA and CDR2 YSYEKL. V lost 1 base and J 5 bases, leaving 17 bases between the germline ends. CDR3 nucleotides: TGCGCCAGCAGCCAAGTCAATTTGGTGTCTCAGGAGACCCAGTACTTC. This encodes CASSQVNLVSQETQYF.